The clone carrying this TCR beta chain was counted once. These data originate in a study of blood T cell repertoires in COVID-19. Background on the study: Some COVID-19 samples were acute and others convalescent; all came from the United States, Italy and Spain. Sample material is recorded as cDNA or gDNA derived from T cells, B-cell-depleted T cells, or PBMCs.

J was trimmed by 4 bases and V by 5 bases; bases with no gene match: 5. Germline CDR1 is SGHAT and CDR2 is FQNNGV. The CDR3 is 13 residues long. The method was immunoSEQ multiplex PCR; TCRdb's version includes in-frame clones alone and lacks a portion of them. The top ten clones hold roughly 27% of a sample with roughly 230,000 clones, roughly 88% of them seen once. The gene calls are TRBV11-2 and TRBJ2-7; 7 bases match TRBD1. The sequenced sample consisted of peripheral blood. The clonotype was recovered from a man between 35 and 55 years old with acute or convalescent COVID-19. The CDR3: CASSVGRGYEQYF. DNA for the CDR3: TGTGCCAGCAGCGTAGGCAGGGGGTACGAGCAGTACTTC.